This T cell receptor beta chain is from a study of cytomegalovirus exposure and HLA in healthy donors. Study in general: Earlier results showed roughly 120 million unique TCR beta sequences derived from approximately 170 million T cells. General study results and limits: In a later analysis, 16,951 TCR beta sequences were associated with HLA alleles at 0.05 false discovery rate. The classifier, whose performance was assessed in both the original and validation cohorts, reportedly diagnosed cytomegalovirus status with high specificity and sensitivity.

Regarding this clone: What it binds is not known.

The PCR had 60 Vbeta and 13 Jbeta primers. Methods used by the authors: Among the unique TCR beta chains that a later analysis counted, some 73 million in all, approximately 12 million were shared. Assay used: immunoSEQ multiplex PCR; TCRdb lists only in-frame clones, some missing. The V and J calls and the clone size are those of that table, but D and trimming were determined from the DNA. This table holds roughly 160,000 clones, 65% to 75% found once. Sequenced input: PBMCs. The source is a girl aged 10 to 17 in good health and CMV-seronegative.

The CDR3 is CASSEWQVAKNIQYF. As DNA, the CDR3 is TGTGCCAGCAGTGAGTGGCAAGTAGCCAAAAACATTCAGTACTTC. The chain employs TRBV2 and TRBJ2-4; D not certain. The V gene lost 3 bases and the J gene lost 0 bases, with 9 bases spanning the gap. The CDR3 length is 15 residues. CDR1 SNHLY and CDR2 FYNNEI come from the germline V gene.